Listed here are 2 T cell receptor beta chains from one sample, sequenced in a study of cytomegalovirus exposure and HLA in healthy donors. The PCR contained 60 Vbeta and 13 Jbeta primers. The data were produced by immunoSEQ multiplex PCR, yet TCRdb's version contains in-frame clones alone and is incomplete. Here the sample spans 95,000 to 150,000 clones, 80% being singletons. The sample consisted of PBMCs. These receptor sequences come from a man between 25 and 39 years old in good health and CMV-seropositive.

The chain recombines TRBV28 with TRBJ1-4, with TRBD1 matching 8 bases. Germline CDR1 MDHEN, CDR2 SYDVKM. The CDR3 has 19 amino acids. V lost 5 bases, J lost 0 bases, and 14 bases stayed unmatched. The CDR3 sequence: CASSPQGAVQKATNEKLFF. CDR3 DNA sequence: TGTGCCAGCAGTCCGCAGGGGGCGGTCCAAAAAGCAACTAATGAAAAACTGTTTTTT.

The V and J genes are TRBV28 and TRBJ2-5, with D uncertain. This CDR3 spans 13 amino acids. The germline V gene has CDR1 MDHEN and CDR2 SYDVKM. V lost 5 bases, J lost 0 bases, and 7 bases lay in between. The CDR3 nucleotides are TGTGCCAGCAGTCCGCGGAACCAAGAGACCCAGTACTTC. Amino acids: CASSPRNQETQYF.